The sequence of this T cell receptor (beta chain) was determined in a study of control samples from healthy donors and cancer patients (dated by TCRdb to between 2020 and 2021). The germline V end is reduced by 8 bases and the J end by 2 bases; junction bases left unmatched: 8. The CDR3 starts with the cysteine, ends with the phenylalanine, and has 14 residues. The sequence is cut down to CDR3 DNA, 42 bases in frame from base 1. For CDR1 and CDR2, the germline V gene lists LGHNA and YNFKEQ. Note on this clone: Which antigen it targets is not known. No base-level quality is on record; no much larger clone is a single base apart.

Libraries were built with the immunoSEQ multiplex PCR assay. Imported from immuneACCESS, the table was reduced by TCRdb to in-frame sequences with V and J called. These copies leave out some clones; in studies compared against another copy, an unresolved V gene accounts for under half, and the cause of the remainder is not known. The sample profile shows 150,000 to 200,000 clones; 94% of them were found once. The ten largest clones add up to around 1.3% of the sample. The chain uses TRBV4-2 and TRBJ1-1, with 7 junctional bases fitting TRBD1. Material: blood. The clonotype originates from a woman aged 18-29 years in good health. The CDR3 in this case is CASRGQGGNTEAFF. The sequenced DNA is TGTGCCAGCCGGGGGCAGGGGGGAAACACTGAAGCTTTCTTT.